The T cell receptor (beta chain) described here comes from a study of T cells in tuberculosis. Assay: immunoSEQ multiplex PCR; the TCRdb copy retains only in-frame clones and omits some. The sample lists 30,000 to 35,000 clones, more than 85% occurring once. Germline V CDR1 and CDR2: MDHEN, SYDVKM. V lost 1 base to trimming and J lost 1 base, with 14 bases between them. This CDR3 contains 16 residues. Time point described: new active TB diagnosis, blood taken before or within 7 days of starting treatment. This TCR was sampled from an adult with tuberculosis. The specimen was PBMCs, collected at tuberculosis diagnosis. This sequence joins TRBV28 and TRBJ2-7, with D tentatively TRBD1 (7 bases). The CDR3 DNA is TGTGCCAGCAGTTTATCCCTGGCAGGGGGGTCCTACGAGCAGTACGTC. This translates into CASSLSLAGGSYEQYV.